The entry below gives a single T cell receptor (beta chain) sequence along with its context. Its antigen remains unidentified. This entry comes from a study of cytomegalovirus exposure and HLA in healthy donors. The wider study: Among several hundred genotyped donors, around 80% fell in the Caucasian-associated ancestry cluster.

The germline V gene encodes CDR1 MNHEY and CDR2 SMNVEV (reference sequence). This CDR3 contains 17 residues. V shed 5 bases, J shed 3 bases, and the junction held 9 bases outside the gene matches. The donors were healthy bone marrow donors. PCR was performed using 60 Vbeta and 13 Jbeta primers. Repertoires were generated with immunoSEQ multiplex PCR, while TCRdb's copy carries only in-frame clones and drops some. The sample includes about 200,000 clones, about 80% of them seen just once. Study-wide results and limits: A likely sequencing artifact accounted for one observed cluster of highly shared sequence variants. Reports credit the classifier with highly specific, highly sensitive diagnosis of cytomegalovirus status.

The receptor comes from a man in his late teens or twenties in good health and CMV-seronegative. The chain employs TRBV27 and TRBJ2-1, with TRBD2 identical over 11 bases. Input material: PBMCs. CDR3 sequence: CASSTLGLAGGYNEQFF. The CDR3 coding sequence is TGTGCCAGCAGTACCTTGGGGCTAGCGGGAGGCTACAATGAGCAGTTCTTC.